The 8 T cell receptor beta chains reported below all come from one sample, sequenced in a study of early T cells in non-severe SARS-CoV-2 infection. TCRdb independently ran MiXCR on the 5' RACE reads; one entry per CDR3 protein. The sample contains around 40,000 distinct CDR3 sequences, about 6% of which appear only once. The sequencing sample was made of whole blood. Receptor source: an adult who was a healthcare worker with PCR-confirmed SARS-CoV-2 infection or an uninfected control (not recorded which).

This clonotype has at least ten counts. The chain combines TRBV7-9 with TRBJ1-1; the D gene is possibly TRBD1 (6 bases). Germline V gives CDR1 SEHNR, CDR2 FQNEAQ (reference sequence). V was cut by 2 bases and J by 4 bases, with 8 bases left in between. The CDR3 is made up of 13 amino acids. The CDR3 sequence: CASSLLGGTEAFF. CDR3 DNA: TGTGCCAGCAGCTTATTAGGGGGCACTGAAGCTTTCTTT. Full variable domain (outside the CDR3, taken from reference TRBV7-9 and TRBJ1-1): DTGVSQNPRHKITKRGQNVTFRCDPISEHNRLYWYRQTLGQGPEFLTYFQNEAQLEKSRLLSDRFSAERPKGSFSTLEIQRTEQGDSAMYLCASSLLGGTEAFFGQGTRLTVV.

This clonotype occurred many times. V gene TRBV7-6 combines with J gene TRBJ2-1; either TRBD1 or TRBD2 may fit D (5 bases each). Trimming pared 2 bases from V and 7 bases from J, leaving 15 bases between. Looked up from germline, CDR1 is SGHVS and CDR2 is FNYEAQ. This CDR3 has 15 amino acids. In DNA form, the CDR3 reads TGTGCCAGCAGCTTATCCCCCGCAGGGAGAAATGAGCAGTTCTTC. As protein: CASSLSPAGRNEQFF. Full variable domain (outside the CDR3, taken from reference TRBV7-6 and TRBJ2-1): GAGVSQSPRYKVTKRGQDVALRCDPISGHVSLYWYRQALGQGPEFLTYFNYEAQQDKSGLPNDRFSAERPEGSISTLTIQRTEQRDSAMYRCASSLSPAGRNEQFFGPGTRLTVL.

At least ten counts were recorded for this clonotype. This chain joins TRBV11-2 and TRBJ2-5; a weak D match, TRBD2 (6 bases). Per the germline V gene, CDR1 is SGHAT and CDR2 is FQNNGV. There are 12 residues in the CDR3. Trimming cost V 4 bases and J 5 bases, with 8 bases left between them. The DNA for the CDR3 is TGTGCCAGCAGCTCCCGGGGGGAGACCCAGTACTTC. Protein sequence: CASSSRGETQYF.

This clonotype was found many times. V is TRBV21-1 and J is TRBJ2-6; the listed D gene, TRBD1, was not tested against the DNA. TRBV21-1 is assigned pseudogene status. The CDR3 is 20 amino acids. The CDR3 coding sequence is TGTGCCAGCAGCCAATATCCGGGACAGCGTCACCCCCCTGGGGCCAACGTCCTGACTTTC. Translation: CASSQYPGQRHPPGANVLTF.

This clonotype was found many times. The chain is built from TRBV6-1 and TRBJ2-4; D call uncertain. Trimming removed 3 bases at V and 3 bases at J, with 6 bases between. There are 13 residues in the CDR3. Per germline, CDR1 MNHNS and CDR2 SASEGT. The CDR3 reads CASSDDNKNIQYF. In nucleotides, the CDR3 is TGTGCCAGCAGTGATGACAACAAAAACATTCAGTACTTC.

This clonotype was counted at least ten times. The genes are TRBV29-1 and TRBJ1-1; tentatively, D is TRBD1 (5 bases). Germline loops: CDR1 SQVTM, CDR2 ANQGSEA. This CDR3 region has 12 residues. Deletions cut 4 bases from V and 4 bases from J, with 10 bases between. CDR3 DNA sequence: TGCAGCGTTGTCGGTGGGGGCACTGAAGCTTTCTTT. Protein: CSVVGGGTEAFF. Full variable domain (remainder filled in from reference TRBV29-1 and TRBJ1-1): SAVISQKPSRDICQRGTSLTIQCQVDSQVTMMFWYRQQPGQSLTLIATANQGSEATYESGFVIDKFPISRPNLTFSTLTVSNMSPEDSSIYLCSVVGGGTEAFFGQGTRLTVV.

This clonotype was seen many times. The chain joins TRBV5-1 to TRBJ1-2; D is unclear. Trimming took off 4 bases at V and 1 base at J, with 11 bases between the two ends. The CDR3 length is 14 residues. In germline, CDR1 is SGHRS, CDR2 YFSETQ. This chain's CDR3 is CASSQAGFNYGYTF. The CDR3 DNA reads TGCGCCAGCAGCCAAGCCGGATTTAACTATGGCTACACCTTC.

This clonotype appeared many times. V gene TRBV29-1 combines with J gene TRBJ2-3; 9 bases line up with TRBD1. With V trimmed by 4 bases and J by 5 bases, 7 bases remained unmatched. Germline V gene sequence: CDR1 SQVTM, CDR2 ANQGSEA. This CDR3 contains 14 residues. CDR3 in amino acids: CSVAPQGAGDTQYF. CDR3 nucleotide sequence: TGCAGCGTTGCACCACAGGGGGCTGGAGATACGCAGTATTTT.